Following are 14 T cell receptor beta chains from one sample sequenced in a study of Ad26.COV2.S vaccination and SARS-CoV-2 variants. Regarding treatment: 15 to 20 received Ad26.COV2.S at low or high dose, single or two shots; 5 received placebo; per-sample allocation not given. Samples analyzed were those drawn on day 63 after the first vaccine or placebo injection. The protocol was immunoSEQ multiplex PCR, while the TCRdb copy is restricted to in-frame clones and leaves out a portion. Among some 460,000 clones listed, roughly 87% were seen once. The sample consisted of peripheral blood, taken in a trial of Ad26.COV2.S vaccine versus placebo. The source of these receptors is a person aged 18-60 years who received the Ad26.COV2.S COVID-19 vaccine or a placebo.

The chain has TRBV4-2 and TRBJ1-5; D gene unclear. CDR3 length: 15 residues. Trimming removed 0 bases at V and 6 bases at J, with 12 bases between. Germline values: CDR1 LGHNA, CDR2 YNFKEQ. CDR3 bases: TGTGCCAGCAGCCAAGATCGGGAAAGGAGTCAGCCCCAGCATTTT. It encodes CASSQDRERSQPQHF.

The chain joins TRBV4-1 to TRBJ1-1; no clear D. V was shortened by 1 base and J by 0 bases, with 12 bases between the two germline ends. The germline V gene encodes CDR1 MGHRA and CDR2 YSYEKL. This CDR3 spans 16 amino acids. The DNA of the CDR3 is TGCGCCAGCAGCCAAGGGGTGTTGGAGATGAACACTGAAGCTTTCTTT. This sequence encodes CASSQGVLEMNTEAFF.

This chain uses TRBV3-1 (or the pseudogene TRBV3-2) with TRBJ2-3; possible D gene TRBD2, 6 bases. Trimming removed 3 bases at V and 2 bases at J, with 15 bases between. The CDR3 has 16 amino acids. Looked up from germline, CDR1 is LGHDT and CDR2 is YNNKEL (reference sequence). The chain's CDR3 is CASSHRDWAFTDTQYF. The CDR3 coding sequence is TGTGCCAGCAGCCACCGGGACTGGGCATTCACAGATACGCAGTATTTT.

The chain links TRBV28 to TRBJ2-7; D perhaps matches TRBD1 (6 bases). The CDR3 spans 13 residues. Germline values: CDR1 MDHEN, CDR2 SYDVKM. V was pared by 7 bases and J by 6 bases, with 16 bases between. CDR3: CASTEGRGGEQYF. As DNA, the CDR3 is TGTGCCAGCACCGAAGGCAGGGGTGGCGAGCAGTACTTC. Based on the CDR3 plus reference TRBV28 and TRBJ2-7, the full variable domain is DVKVTQSSRYLVKRTGEKVFLECVQDMDHENMFWYRQDPGLGLRLIYFSYDVKMKEKGDIPEGYSVSREKKERFSLILESASTNQTSMYLCASTEGRGGEQYFGPGTRLTVT.

The CDR3 sequence is CASSVTEIGEQYF. CDR3 bases: TGTGCCAGCAGCGTCACGGAAATAGGGGAGCAGTACTTC. The gene calls are TRBV9 and TRBJ2-7; D is unresolved. Germline lookup yields CDR1 SGDLS and CDR2 YYNGEE. CDR3 size: 13 residues. V lost 2 bases and J 7 bases, leaving 13 bases between the germline ends.

The CDR3 region is CASSPWTSGPNEQFF. CDR3 DNA: TGTGCCAGCAGCCCGTGGACTAGCGGCCCCAATGAGCAGTTCTTC. The V gene is TRBV5-8, the J gene TRBJ2-1, with TRBD2 matching over 10 bases. CDR3 length: 15 amino acids. The V gene end was trimmed by 4 bases and the J gene end by 6 bases; junction bases not matched to a gene: 7. The germline V gene has CDR1 SGHTS and CDR2 YDEGEE.

This chain uses TRBV9 with TRBJ2-7; perhaps TRBD1 as D (6 bases). Trimming shortened V by 0 bases and J by 3 bases, and 10 bases separated the two germline ends. Germline CDR1 SGDLS, CDR2 YYNGEE. The CDR3 spans 14 residues. The CDR3 loop reads CASSVAGTFYEQYF. DNA of the CDR3: TGTGCCAGCAGCGTAGCCGGGACATTCTACGAGCAGTACTTC.

In this sample, this clone turned up once. This chain uses TRBV30 with TRBJ1-2; D is perhaps TRBD1 (6 bases). Germline V gives CDR1 GTSNPN, CDR2 SVGIG (reference sequence). V was shortened by 0 bases and J by 3 bases, with 8 bases between the two germline ends. CDR3 length: 13 amino acids. CDR3 bases: TGTGCCTGGAGTGTGTCAGGGGACTATGGCTACACCTTC. This sequence encodes CAWSVSGDYGYTF.

CDR3 protein: CASSSGPGDGYNEQFF. Here the CDR3 DNA reads TGTGCCAGCAGCTCAGGTCCGGGAGATGGCTACAATGAGCAGTTCTTC. The V call is TRBV7-6, the J call TRBJ2-1, with TRBD2 as a possible D gene (6 bases). The V gene's germline CDR1 is SGHVS and CDR2 FNYEAQ. The V gene lost 4 bases and the J gene lost 3 bases, with 16 bases spanning the gap. CDR3 length equals 16 residues.

J is TRBJ1-1 and V is TRBV28, with 7 nucleotides matching TRBD1. This CDR3 region has 15 residues. CDR1 MDHEN and CDR2 SYDVKM come from the germline V gene. With V trimmed by 5 bases and J by 1 base, 7 bases remained unmatched. CDR3 coding DNA: TGTGCCAGCAGTCCGGGGACAGCCACGAACACTGAAGCTTTCTTT. Protein: CASSPGTATNTEAFF.

Only one count was recorded for this clone. The chain is built from TRBV9 and TRBJ2-1; 7 bases match TRBD1. CDR3 size: 15 residues. Trimming removed 0 bases from V and 8 bases from J; junction bases left unmatched: 8. Germline V CDR1 and CDR2: SGDLS, YYNGEE. CDR3 sequence (DNA): TGTGCCAGCAGCGTAGCCCGACAGGGTTTAGATGAGCAGTTCTTC. It translates to CASSVARQGLDEQFF.

This rearrangement joins TRBV9 to TRBJ2-2; D is unclear. V was pared by 0 bases and J by 1 base, with 10 bases between. The V gene's germline CDR1 is SGDLS and CDR2 YYNGEE. This CDR3 has 16 residues. As DNA, the CDR3 is TGTGCCAGCAGCGTAGTTGGGGTTCGGAACACCGGGGAGCTGTTTTTT. It is translated as CASSVVGVRNTGELFF.

The genes are TRBV28 and TRBJ2-2; 8 nucleotides match TRBD1. Trimming removed 3 bases from V and 0 bases from J; junction bases left unmatched: 12. The CDR3 loop spans 19 amino acids. CDR1 MDHEN and CDR2 SYDVKM come from the germline V gene. CDR3 protein: CASSFFRGRGQANTGELFF. CDR3 DNA: TGTGCCAGCAGTTTTTTCCGGGGCCGGGGACAGGCGAACACCGGGGAGCTGTTTTTT.

The chain combines TRBV28 with TRBJ2-5; 11 bases are shared with TRBD2. The CDR3 sequence is 16 residues long. V lost 1 base to trimming and J lost 2 bases; unmatched junction nucleotides: 3. The germline V gene has CDR1 MDHEN and CDR2 SYDVKM. The CDR3: CASSLSTSGRQETQYF. For the CDR3, the DNA is TGTGCCAGCAGTTTATCTACTAGCGGGAGACAAGAGACCCAGTACTTC.